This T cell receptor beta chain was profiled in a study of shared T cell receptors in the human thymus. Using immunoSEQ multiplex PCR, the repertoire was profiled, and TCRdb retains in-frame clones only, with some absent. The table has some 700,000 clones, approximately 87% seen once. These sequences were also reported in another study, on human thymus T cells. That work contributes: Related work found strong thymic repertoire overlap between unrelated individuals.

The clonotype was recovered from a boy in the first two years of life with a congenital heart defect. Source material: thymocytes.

The CDR3 protein is CASSESTRGGGGNTIYF. The CDR3, as DNA: TGCGCCAGCAGTGAGTCGACTCGGGGAGGTGGTGGAAACACCATATATTTT. J is TRBJ1-3 and V is TRBV10-1, with D hard to call. With 0 bases removed from V and 3 bases from J, the gap between germline ends came to 15 bases. Germline CDR1 WNHNN, CDR2 SYGVQD (reference sequence). The CDR3 has 17 amino acids.